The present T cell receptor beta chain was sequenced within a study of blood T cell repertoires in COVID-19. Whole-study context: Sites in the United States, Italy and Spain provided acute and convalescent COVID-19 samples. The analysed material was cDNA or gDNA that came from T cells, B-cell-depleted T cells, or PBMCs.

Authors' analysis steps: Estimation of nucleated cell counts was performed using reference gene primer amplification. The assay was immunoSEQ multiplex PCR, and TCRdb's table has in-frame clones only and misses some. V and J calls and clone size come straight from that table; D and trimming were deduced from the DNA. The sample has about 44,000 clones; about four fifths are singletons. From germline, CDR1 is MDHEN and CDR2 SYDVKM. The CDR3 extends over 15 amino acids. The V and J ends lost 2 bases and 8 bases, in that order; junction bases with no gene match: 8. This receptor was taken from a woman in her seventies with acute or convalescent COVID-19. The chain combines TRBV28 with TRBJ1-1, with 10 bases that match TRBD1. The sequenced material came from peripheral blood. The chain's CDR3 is CASSLHGQGVIEAFF. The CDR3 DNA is TGTGCCAGCAGTTTACATGGACAGGGGGTTATAGAAGCTTTCTTT. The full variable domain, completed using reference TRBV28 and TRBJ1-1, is DVKVTQSSRYLVKRTGEKVFLECVQDMDHENMFWYRQDPGLGLRLIYFSYDVKMKEKGDIPEGYSVSREKKERFSLILESASTNQTSMYLCASSLHGQGVIEAFFGQGTRLTVV.